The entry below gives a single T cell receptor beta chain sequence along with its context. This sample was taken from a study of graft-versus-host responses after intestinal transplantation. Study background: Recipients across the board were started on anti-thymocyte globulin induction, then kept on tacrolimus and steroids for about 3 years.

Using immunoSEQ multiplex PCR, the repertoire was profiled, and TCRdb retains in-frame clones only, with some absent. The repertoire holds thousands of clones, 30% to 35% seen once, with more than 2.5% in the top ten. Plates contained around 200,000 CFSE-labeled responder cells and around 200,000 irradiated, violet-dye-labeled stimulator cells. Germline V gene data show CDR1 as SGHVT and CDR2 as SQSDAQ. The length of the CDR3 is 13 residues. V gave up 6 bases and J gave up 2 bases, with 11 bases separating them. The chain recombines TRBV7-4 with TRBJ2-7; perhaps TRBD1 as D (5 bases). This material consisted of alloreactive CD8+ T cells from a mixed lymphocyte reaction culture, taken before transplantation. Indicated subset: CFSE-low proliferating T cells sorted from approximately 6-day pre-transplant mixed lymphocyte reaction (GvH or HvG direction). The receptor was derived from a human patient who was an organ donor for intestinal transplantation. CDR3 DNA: TGTGCCAGCAGTGCCTTGACAGCCTACGAGCAGTACTTC. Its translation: CASSALTAYEQYF.